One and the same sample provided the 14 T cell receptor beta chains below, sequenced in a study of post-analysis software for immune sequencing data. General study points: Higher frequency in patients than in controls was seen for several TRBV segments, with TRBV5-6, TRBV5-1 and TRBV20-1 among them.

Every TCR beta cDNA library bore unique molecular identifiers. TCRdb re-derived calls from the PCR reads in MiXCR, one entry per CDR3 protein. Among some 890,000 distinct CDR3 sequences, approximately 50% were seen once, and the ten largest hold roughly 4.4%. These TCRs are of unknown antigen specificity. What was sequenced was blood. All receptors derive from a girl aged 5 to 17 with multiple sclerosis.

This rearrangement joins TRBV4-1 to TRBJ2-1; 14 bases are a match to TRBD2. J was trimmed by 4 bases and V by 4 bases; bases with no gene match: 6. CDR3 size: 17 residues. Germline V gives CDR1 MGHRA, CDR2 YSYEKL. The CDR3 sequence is CASSPRLAGGMYNEQFF. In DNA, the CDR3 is TGCGCCAGCAGCCCCCGACTAGCGGGGGGGATGTACAATGAGCAGTTCTTC.

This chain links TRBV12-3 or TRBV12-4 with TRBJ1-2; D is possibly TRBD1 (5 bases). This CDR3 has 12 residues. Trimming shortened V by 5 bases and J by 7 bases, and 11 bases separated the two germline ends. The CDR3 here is CASSQGVGGYTF. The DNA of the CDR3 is TGTGCCAGCAGTCAAGGGGTGGGTGGCTACACCTTC.

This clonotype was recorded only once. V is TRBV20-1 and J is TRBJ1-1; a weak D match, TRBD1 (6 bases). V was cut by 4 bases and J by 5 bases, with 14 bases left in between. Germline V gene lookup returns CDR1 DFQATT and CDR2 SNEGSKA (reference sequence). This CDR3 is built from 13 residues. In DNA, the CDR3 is TGCAGTGCTATCCGGACAGTAGGGACTGAAGCTTTCTTT. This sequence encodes CSAIRTVGTEAFF.

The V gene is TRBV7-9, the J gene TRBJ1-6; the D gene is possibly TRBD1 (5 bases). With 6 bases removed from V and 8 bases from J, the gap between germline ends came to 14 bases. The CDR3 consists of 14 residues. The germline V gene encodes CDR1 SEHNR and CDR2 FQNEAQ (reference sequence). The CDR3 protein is CASSSTVTYSPLHF. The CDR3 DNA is TGTGCCAGCAGTTCGACAGTAACTTATTCACCCCTCCACTTT.

The CDR3 loop reads CSGSPAGTPDTQYF. Written as DNA, the CDR3 is TGCAGCGGGTCCCCGGCAGGCACCCCAGATACGCAGTATTTT. This chain uses TRBV29-1 with TRBJ2-3; D is unclear. Per the germline V gene, CDR1 is SQVTM and CDR2 is ANQGSEA. Deletions cut 7 bases from V and 4 bases from J, with 18 bases between. This CDR3 spans 14 amino acids.

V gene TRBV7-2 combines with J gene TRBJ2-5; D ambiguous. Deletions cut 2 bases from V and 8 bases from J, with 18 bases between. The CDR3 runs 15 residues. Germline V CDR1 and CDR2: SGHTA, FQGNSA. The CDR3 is CASSLTSAGLRTQYF. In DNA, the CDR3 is TGTGCCAGCAGCTTAACCTCAGCCGGTCTACGAACCCAGTACTTC.

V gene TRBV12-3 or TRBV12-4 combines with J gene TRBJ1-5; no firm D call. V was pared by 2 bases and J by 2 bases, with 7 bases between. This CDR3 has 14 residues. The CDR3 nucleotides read TGTGCCAGCAGTTTACAGGACGGCAATCAGCCCCAGCATTTT. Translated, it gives CASSLQDGNQPQHF.

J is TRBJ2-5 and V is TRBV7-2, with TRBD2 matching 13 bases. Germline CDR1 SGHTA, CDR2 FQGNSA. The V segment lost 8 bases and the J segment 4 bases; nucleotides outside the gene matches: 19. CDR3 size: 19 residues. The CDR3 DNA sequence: TGTGCCAGCGGCTGGGAGCAACTAGCGGGGGGGTATCCCCCAGAGACCCAGTACTTC. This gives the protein CASGWEQLAGGYPPETQYF.

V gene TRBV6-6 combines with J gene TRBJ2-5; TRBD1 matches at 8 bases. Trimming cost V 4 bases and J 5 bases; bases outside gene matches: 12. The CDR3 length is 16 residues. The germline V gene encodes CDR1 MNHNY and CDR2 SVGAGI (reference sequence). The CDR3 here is CASSSAGGERGETQYF. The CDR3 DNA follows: TGTGCCAGCAGTTCCGCAGGGGGCGAAAGGGGGGAGACCCAGTACTTC.

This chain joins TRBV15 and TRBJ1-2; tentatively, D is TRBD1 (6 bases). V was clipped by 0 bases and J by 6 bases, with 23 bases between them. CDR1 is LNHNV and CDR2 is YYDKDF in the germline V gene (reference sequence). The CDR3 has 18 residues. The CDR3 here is CATSRDLFLDGGANGYTF. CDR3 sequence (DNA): TGTGCCACCAGCAGAGATCTCTTCCTCGATGGGGGCGCGAATGGCTACACCTTC.

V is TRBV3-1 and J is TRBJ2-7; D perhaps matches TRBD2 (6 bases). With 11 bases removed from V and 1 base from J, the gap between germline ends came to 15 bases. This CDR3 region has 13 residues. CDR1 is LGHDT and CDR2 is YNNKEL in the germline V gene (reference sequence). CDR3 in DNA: TGTGCCGCCAGCATACGGGGGTCCTACGAGCAGTACTTC. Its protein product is CAASIRGSYEQYF.

CDR3 residues: CASSPRLENYGYTF. As DNA, the CDR3 is TGTGCCAGCAGCCCTCGCCTGGAGAACTATGGCTACACCTTC. This chain connects TRBV5-5 to TRBJ1-2; D unclear. The CDR3 is 14 residues long. Per the germline V gene, CDR1 is SGHKS and CDR2 is YYEKEE (reference sequence). V lost 4 bases, J lost 2 bases, and 12 bases lay in between.

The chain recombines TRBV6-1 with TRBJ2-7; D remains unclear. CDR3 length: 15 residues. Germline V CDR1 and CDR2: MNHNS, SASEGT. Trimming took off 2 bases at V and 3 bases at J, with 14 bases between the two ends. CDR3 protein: CASSEFRQVGYEQYF. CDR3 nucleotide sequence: TGTGCCAGCAGTGAATTCAGGCAGGTAGGCTACGAGCAGTACTTC.

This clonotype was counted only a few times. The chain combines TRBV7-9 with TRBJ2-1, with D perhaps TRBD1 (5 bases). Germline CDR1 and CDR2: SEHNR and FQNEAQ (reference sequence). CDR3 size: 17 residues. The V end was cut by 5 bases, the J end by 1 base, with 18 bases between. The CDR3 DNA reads TGTGCCAGCAGCGCCCCCTGGGGCGCAGGGTCCTACAATGAGCAGTTCTTC. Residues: CASSAPWGAGSYNEQFF.